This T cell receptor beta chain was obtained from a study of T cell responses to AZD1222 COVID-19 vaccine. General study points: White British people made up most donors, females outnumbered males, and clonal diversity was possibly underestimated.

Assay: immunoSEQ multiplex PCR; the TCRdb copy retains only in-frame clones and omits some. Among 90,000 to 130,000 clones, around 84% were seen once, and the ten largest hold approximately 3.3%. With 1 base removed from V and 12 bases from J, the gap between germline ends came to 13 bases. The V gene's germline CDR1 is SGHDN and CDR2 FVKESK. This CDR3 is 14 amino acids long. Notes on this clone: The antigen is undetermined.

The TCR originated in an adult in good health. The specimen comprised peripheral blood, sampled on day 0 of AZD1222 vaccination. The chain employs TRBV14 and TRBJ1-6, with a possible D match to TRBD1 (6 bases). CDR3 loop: CASSQAWGHQPLHF. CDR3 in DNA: TGTGCCAGCAGCCAAGCATGGGGGCACCAACCCCTCCACTTT. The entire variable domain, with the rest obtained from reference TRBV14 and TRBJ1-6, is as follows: EAGVTQFPSHSVIEKGQTVTLRCDPISGHDNLYWYRRVMGKEIKFLLHFVKESKQDESGMPNNRFLAERTGGTYSTLKVQPAELEDSGVYFCASSQAWGHQPLHFGNGTRLTVT.